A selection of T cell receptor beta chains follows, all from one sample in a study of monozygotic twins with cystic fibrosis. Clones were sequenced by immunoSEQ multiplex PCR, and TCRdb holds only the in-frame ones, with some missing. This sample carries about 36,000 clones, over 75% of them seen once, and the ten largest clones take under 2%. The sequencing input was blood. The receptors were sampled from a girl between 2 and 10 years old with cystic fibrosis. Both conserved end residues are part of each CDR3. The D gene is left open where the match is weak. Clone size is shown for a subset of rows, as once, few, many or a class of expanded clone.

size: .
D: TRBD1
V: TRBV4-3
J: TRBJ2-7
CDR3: CASSQGTDYEQYF
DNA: TGCGCCAGCAGCCAGGGGACAGACTACGAGCAGTACTTC

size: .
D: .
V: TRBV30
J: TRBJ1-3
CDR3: CAPGRGVGNTIYF
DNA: TGTGCCCCCGGCCGGGGGGTCGGAAACACCATATATTTT

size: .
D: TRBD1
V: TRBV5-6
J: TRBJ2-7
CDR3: CASSLDLSRDRGYEQYF
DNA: TGTGCCAGCAGCTTGGATTTGTCCCGCGACAGGGGTTACGAGCAGTACTTC

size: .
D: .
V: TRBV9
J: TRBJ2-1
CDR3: CASSSSSAGTLEQFF
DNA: TGTGCCAGCAGTAGTAGTAGTGCCGGGACCCTCGAGCAGTTCTTC

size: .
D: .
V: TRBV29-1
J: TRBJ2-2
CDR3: CSVEDLRLGELFF
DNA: TGCAGCGTTGAAGATCTAAGGCTCGGGGAGCTGTTTTTT

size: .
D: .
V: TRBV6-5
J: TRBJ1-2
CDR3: CASSYSTTNYGYTF
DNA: TGTGCCAGCAGTTACTCGACAACTAACTATGGCTACACCTTC

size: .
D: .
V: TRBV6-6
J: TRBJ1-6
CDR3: CASSYYTDRPGSPLHF
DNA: TGTGCCAGCAGTTACTATACAGACAGGCCGGGTTCACCCCTCCACTTT

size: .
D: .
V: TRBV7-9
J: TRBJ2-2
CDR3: CASSLVDRPRELFF
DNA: TGTGCCAGCAGCTTAGTAGACAGGCCCCGGGAGCTGTTTTTT

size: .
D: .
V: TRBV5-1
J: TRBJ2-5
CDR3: CASSLVGAMGETQYF
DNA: TGCGCCAGCAGCTTGGTGGGGGCCATGGGAGAGACCCAGTACTTC

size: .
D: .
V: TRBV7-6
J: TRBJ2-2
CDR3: CASSLVGGPNTGELFF
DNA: TGTGCCAGCAGCTTAGTTGGGGGGCCGAACACCGGGGAGCTGTTTTTT

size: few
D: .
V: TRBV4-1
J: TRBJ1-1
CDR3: CASSGGGRNGNTEAFF
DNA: TGCGCCAGCAGCGGCGGAGGGAGGAATGGGAACACTGAAGCTTTCTTT

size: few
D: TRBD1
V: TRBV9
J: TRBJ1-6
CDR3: CASSVDLDRGNSPLHF
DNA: TGTGCCAGCAGCGTAGATTTGGACAGGGGGAATTCACCCCTCCACTTT

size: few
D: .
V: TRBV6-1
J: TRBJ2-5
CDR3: CASSEGLDLVGKTQYF
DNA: TGTGCCAGCAGTGAAGGCCTAGACCTGGTTGGGAAGACCCAGTACTTC

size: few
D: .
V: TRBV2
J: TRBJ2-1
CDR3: CASKGISSYNEQFF
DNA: TGTGCCAGCAAAGGGATCAGCTCCTACAATGAGCAGTTCTTC

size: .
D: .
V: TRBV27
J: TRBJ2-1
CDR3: CASSRTGYEQFF
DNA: TGTGCCAGCAGCCGAACCGGCTATGAGCAGTTCTTC

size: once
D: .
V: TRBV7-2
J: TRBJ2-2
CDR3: CASSLVGPELFF
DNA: TGTGCCAGCAGCTTAGTTGGGCCAGAGCTGTTTTTT

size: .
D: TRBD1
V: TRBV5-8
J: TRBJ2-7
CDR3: CASSLLQGVSYEQYF
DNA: TGTGCCAGCAGCTTATTACAGGGGGTTTCCTACGAGCAGTACTTC

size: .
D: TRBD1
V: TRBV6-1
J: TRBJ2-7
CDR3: CASSARRGGITSYEQYF
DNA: TGTGCCAGCAGTGCACGAAGAGGGGGCATAACCTCCTACGAGCAGTACTTC

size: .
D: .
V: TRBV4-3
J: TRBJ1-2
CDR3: CASSQTLGTNYGYTF
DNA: TGCGCCAGCAGCCAAACCCTGGGAACTAACTATGGCTACACCTTC

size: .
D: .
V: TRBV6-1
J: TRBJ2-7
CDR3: CASSERSPGGGYEQYF
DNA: TGTGCCAGCAGTGAAAGGTCCCCCGGGGGCGGCTACGAGCAGTACTTC

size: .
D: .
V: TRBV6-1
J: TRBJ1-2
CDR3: CASSILTAAQGYTF
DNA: TGTGCCAGCAGCATATTGACAGCTGCGCAGGGCTACACCTTC

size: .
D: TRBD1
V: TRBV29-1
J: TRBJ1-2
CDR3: CSVDDRGLGGNGYTF
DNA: TGCAGCGTTGATGATAGGGGGCTAGGGGGAAATGGCTACACCTTC

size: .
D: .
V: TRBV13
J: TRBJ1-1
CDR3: CASSLILLNTEAFF
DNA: TGTGCCAGCAGCTTAATTCTGTTGAACACTGAAGCTTTCTTT

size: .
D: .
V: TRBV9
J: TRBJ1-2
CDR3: CASSVGRVEGYTF
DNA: TGTGCCAGCAGCGTAGGGCGCGTTGAAGGCTACACCTTC

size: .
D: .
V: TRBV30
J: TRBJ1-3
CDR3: CAWDLTSGNTIYF
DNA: TGTGCCTGGGACCTCACCTCTGGAAACACCATATATTTT

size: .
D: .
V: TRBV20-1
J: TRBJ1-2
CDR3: CSAWQGRGYTF
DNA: TGCAGTGCTTGGCAGGGGAGAGGCTACACCTTC

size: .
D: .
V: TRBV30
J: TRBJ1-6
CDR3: CAWKGGPAGGSPLHF
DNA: TGTGCCTGGAAGGGGGGCCCCGCGGGAGGATCACCCCTCCACTTT

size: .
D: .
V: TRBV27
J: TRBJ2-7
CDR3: CASSFGQTYEQYF
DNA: TGTGCCAGCAGTTTCGGACAGACCTACGAGCAGTACTTC

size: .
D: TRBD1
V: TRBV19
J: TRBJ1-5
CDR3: CASTDRGIQPQHF
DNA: TGTGCCAGTACGGACAGGGGCATTCAGCCCCAGCATTTT

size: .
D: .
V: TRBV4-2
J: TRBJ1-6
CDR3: CASSQGDSPLHF
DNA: TGTGCCAGCAGCCAAGGGGATTCACCCCTCCACTTT

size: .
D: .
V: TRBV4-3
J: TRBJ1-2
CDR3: CASTRTYGVKDYGYTF
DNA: TGCGCCAGCACCCGAACATATGGGGTGAAGGATTATGGCTACACCTTC

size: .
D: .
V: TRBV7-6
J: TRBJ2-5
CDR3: CASSLIVGGWETQYF
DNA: TGTGCCAGCAGCTTAATTGTCGGGGGCTGGGAGACCCAGTACTTC

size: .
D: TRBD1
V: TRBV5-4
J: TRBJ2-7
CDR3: CASSEGTGKGYEQYF
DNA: TGTGCCAGCAGCGAAGGGACAGGGAAGGGCTACGAGCAGTACTTC

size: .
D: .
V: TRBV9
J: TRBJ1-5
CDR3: CASSVGPGQPQHF
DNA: TGTGCCAGCAGCGTAGGGCCAGGTCAGCCCCAGCATTTT

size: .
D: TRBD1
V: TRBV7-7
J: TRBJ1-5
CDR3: CASSLASVGTGGRGNQPQHF
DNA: TGTGCCAGCAGCTTAGCCAGTGTGGGGACAGGGGGCAGGGGCAATCAGCCCCAGCATTTT

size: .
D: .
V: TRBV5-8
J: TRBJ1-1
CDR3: CASSLMGGVSGRKAFF
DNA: TGTGCCAGCAGCTTGATGGGTGGCGTCTCAGGGAGAAAAGCTTTCTTT

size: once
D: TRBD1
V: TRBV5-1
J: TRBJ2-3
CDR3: CASSWDRGGNTQYF
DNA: TGCGCCAGCAGCTGGGACAGGGGTGGAAATACGCAGTATTTT

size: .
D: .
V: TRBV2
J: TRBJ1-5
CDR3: CASSEDPRDNQPQHF
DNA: TGTGCCAGCAGTGAAGACCCCAGGGACAATCAGCCCCAGCATTTT

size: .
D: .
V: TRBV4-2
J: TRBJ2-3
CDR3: CASNGGPTDTQYF
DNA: TGTGCCAGCAATGGGGGGCCAACAGATACGCAGTATTTT

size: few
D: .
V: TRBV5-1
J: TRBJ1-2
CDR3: CASSLEGVAPYTF
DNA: TGCGCCAGCAGCTTGGAGGGGGTAGCACCCTACACCTTC

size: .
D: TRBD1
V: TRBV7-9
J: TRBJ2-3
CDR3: CASSFGLHRGEGRDTQYF
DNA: TGTGCCAGCAGCTTCGGCCTCCACAGGGGAGAGGGAAGAGATACGCAGTATTTT

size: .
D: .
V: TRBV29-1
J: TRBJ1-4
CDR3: CSVEKGQGEKLFF
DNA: TGCAGCGTTGAAAAGGGGCAGGGCGAAAAACTGTTTTTT

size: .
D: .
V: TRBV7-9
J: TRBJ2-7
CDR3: CASSPLGEVRWREQYF
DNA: TGTGCCAGCAGCCCCCTTGGGGAGGTCAGGTGGAGAGAGCAGTACTTC

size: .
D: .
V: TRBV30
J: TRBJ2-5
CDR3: CAWRGKGKETQYF
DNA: TGTGCCTGGAGGGGGAAGGGGAAAGAGACCCAGTACTTC